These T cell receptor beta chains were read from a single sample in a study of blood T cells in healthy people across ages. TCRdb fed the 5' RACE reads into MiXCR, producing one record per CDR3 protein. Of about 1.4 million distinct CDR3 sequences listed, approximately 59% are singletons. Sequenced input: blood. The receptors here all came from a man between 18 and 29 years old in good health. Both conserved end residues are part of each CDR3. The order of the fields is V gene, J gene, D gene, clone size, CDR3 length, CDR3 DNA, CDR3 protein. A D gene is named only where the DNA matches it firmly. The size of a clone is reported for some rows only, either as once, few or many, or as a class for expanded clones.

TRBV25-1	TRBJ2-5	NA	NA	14	TGTGCCACCTCCCAACAGGGTGAGCGAGAGACCCAGTACTTC	CATSQQGERETQYF
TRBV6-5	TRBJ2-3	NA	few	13	TGTGCCAGCATCAAGCAGGGCACAGATACGCAGTATTTT	CASIKQGTDTQYF
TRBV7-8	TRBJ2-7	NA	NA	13	TGTGCCAGCGCCCTTAGCAGGCCCTACGAGCAGTACTTC	CASALSRPYEQYF
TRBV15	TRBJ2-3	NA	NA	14	TGTGCCACCAGAGGCGCGGGGGCCGGGAATACGCAGTATTTT	CATRGAGAGNTQYF
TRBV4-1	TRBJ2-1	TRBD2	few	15	TGCGCCAGCAGCCCGAGTAGCGGGGGCTACAATGAGCAGTTCTTC	CASSPSSGGYNEQFF
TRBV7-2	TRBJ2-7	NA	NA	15	TGTGCCAGCAGCGACAGACCCGGACAATTCTACGAGCAGTACTTC	CASSDRPGQFYEQYF
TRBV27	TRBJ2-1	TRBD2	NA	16	TGTGCCAGCAGTTTAGGGGGGTCGGGGACTACAAATGAGCAGTTCTTC	CASSLGGSGTTNEQFF
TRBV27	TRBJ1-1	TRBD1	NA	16	TGTGCCAGCAGTTTATTCGGGCAGGGGGCGATGTTTGAAGCTTTCTTT	CASSLFGQGAMFEAFF
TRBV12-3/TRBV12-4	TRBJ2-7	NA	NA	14	TGTGCCAGCAGGGCAGACAGTCCCTCCTACGAGCAGTACTTC	CASRADSPSYEQYF
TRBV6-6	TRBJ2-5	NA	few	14	TGTGCCAGCAGTTTGAGCCTGTACCAAGAGACCCAGTACTTC	CASSLSLYQETQYF
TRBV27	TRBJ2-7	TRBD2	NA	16	TGTGCCAGCAGTTTAGGAGCGGGAGGAATGAATTACGAGCAGTACTTC	CASSLGAGGMNYEQYF
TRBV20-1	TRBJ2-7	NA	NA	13	TGCAGTGCTAGGCCTGTCGGCCTTTACGAGCAGTACTTC	CSARPVGLYEQYF
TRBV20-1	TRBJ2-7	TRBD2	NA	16	TGCAGTGCAAATTTTGCGGCGGGGGGGCCGTCCTACGAGCAGAACTTC	CSANFAAGGPSYEQNF
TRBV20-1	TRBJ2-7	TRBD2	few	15	TGCAGTGCTAGTGTCGGGACTAGCGGCTCCTACGAGCAGTACTTC	CSASVGTSGSYEQYF
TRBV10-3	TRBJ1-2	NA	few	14	TGTGCCATAACCCCGGACCCGCGAGGCGGAGGCTACACCTTC	CAITPDPRGGGYTF
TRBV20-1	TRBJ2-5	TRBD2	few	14	TGCAGTGCTCGACTAGCGGGGGGGTTTGAGACCCAGTACTTC	CSARLAGGFETQYF
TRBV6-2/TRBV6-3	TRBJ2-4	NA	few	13	TGTGCCAGCACTCCACAGGGCTGGAACATTCAGTACTTC	CASTPQGWNIQYF
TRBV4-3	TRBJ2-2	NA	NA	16	TGCGCCAGCAGCCAATACCTGGGAGATGACACCGGGGAGCTGTTTTTT	CASSQYLGDDTGELFF
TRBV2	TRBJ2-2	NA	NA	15	TGTGCCAGCAGTGATTTGGGAGTCGCCCCCGGGGAGCTGTTTTTT	CASSDLGVAPGELFF
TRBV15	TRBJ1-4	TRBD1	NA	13	TGTGCCACCGACAGGGGAGGGAATGAAAAACTGTTTTTT	CATDRGGNEKLFF
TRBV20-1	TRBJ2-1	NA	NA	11	TGCAGTGCCCTAAACAACAATGAGCAGTTCTTC	CSALNNNEQFF
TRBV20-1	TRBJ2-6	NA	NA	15	TGCAGTGCTTTACTCCAGGGCCCTGGGGCCAACGTCCTGACTTTC	CSALLQGPGANVLTF
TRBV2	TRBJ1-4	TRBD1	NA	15	TGTGCCAGCAGTCCCCTGGGACAGGGGGATGAAAAACTGTTTTTT	CASSPLGQGDEKLFF
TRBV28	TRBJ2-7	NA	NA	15	TGTGCCAGCAGTATTCGGACAACAAAAACCTACGAGCAGTACTTC	CASSIRTTKTYEQYF
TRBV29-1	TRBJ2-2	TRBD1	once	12	TGCAGCGCGGGTAGGGGGCGCGGGGAGCTGTTTTTT	CSAGRGRGELFF
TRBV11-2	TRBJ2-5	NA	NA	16	TGTGCCAGCAGCTCTATCCGAGGGGGGAATCAAGAGACCCAGTACTTC	CASSSIRGGNQETQYF
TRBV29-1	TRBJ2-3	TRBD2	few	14	TGCAGCAAGACTAGCGGGGGGTTCACAGATACGCAGTATTTT	CSKTSGGFTDTQYF
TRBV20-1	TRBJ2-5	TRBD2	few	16	TGCAGTGCTAGAGTCCGCATAGCGGGGACCCAAGAGACCCAGTACTTC	CSARVRIAGTQETQYF
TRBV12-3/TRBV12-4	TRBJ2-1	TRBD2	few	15	TGTGCCAGCAGTTTAGGAAGCGGGACCTTCAATGAGCAGTTCTTC	CASSLGSGTFNEQFF
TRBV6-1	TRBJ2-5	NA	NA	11	TGTGCCAGCACCCCACTCGAGACCCAGTACTTC	CASTPLETQYF
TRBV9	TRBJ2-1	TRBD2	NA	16	TGTGCCAGCAGCGTACCTTTGGGCGGGAGTCTCAATGAGCAGTTCTTC	CASSVPLGGSLNEQFF
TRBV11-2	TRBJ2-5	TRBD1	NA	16	TGTGCCAGCAGCTTAGGGGGGACAGGGGGCTGGGAGACCCAGTACTTC	CASSLGGTGGWETQYF
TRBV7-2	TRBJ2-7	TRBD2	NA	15	TGTGCCAGCAGCTTATATGGGGGGGGACCCTACGAGCAGTACTTC	CASSLYGGGPYEQYF
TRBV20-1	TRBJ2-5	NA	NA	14	TGCAGTGCTAGAGATTGGGTACTTGGGGAGACCCAGTACTTC	CSARDWVLGETQYF
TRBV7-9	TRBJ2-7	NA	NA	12	TGTGCCAGCAGCTTTTGGACCTACGAGCAGTACTTC	CASSFWTYEQYF
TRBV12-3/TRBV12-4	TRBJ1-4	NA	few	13	TGTGCCAGCAGCCTTCTCACGGATGAAAAACTGTTTTTT	CASSLLTDEKLFF
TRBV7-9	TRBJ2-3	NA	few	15	TGTGCCAGCAGCTTACGCGGGACAGCGGGAGATACGCAGTATTTT	CASSLRGTAGDTQYF
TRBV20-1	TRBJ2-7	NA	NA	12	TGCAGTATAGGCGGGTCGGCCTACGAGCAGTACTTC	CSIGGSAYEQYF
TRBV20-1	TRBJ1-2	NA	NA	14	TGCAGTGCTACTTCGGGGGGAACTAACTATGGCTACACCTTC	CSATSGGTNYGYTF
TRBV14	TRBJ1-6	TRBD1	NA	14	TGTGCCAGCAGTAAAGGACAGGGAAGTTCACCCCTCCACTTT	CASSKGQGSSPLHF
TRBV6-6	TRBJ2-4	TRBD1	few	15	TGTGCCAGCAGTTGGGACAGGGAAGCCAAAAACATTCAGTACTTC	CASSWDREAKNIQYF